This T cell receptor (beta chain) was sequenced for a study of T cell responses to AZD1222 COVID-19 vaccine. Study-wide background: Second-dose intervals near 4 or 12 weeks were combined.

Data came from immunoSEQ multiplex PCR; TCRdb stores just in-frame clones and leaves some out. The sample carries about 130,000 clones, about nine tenths recorded once. This clone was observed a single time. Its antigen is currently unknown. This CDR3 is 12 amino acids long. V was cut by 2 bases and J by 10 bases, with 11 bases left in between. Germline V gene data show CDR1 as MNHEY and CDR2 as SVGAGI. Study-wide results and limits: Spike-specific TCRs gained breadth and depth after people received two AZD1222 doses.

This TCR was sampled from an adult in good health. The material was peripheral blood, obtained on day 0 of AZD1222 vaccination. V usage is TRBV6-5 and J usage is TRBJ1-1; D might be TRBD1 (6 bases). The CDR3 loop reads CASSYQGLRAFF. Written as DNA, the CDR3 is TGTGCCAGCAGTTACCAGGGGTTGAGAGCTTTCTTT.